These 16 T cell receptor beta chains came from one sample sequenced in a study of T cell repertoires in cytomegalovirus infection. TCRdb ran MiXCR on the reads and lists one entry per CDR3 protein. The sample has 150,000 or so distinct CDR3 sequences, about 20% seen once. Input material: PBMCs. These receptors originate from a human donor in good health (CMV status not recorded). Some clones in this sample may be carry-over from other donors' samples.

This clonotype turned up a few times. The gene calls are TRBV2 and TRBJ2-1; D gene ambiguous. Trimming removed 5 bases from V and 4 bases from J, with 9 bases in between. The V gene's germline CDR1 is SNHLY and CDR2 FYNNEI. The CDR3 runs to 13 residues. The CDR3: CASSTDPYNEQFF. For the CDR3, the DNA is TGTGCCAGCAGTACAGACCCATACAATGAGCAGTTCTTC.

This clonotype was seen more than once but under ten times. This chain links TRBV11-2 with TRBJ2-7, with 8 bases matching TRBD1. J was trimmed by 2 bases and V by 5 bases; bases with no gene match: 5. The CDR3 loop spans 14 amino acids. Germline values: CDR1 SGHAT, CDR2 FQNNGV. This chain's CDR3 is CASSTRGPTYEQYF. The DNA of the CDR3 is TGTGCCAGCAGCACCAGGGGGCCAACCTACGAGCAGTACTTC.

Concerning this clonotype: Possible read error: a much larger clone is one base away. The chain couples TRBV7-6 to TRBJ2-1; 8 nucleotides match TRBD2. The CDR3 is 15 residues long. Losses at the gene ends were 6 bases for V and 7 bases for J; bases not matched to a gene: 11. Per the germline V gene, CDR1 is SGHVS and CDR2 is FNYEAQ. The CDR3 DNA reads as TGTGCCAGCAGAGGTCTAACGGGGGGGTTGAATGAGCAGTTCTTC. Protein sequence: CASRGLTGGLNEQFF. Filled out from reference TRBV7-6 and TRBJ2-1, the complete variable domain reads GAGVSQSPRYKVTKRGQDVALRCDPISGHVSLYWYRQALGQGPEFLTYFNYEAQQDKSGLPNDRFSAERPEGSISTLTIQRTEQRDSAMYRCASRGLTGGLNEQFFGPGTRLTVL.

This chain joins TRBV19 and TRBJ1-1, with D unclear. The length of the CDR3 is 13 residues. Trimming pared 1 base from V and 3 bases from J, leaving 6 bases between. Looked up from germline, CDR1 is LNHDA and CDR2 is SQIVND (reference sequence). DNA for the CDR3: TGTGCCAGTAGTATAGCTCAGCACACTGAAGCTTTCTTT. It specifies CASSIAQHTEAFF.

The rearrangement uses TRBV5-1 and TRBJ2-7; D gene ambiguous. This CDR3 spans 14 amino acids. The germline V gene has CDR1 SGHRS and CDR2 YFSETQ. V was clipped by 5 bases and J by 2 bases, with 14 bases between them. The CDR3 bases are TGCGCCAGCAGATCGACCGATAATCCCTACGAGCAGTACTTC. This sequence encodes CASRSTDNPYEQYF.

The DNA of the CDR3 is TGTGCCAGCAGCTTAAGCCCAACGAGCGAGCAGTACTTC. Translated: CASSLSPTSEQYF. The V gene is TRBV11-2, the J gene TRBJ2-7, with D unclear. The V and J ends lost 2 bases and 6 bases respectively, with 11 bases between them. CDR3 size: 13 residues. From germline, CDR1 is SGHAT and CDR2 FQNNGV. Supplemented by reference TRBV11-2 and TRBJ2-7, the full variable domain reads EAGVAQSPRYKIIEKRQSVAFWCNPISGHATLYWYQQILGQGPKLLIQFQNNGVVDDSQLPKDRFSAERLKGVDSTLKIQPAKLEDSAVYLCASSLSPTSEQYFGPGTRLTVT.

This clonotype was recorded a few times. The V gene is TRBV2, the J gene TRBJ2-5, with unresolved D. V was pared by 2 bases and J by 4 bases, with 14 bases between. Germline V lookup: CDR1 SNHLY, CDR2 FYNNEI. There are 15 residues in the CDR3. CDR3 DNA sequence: TGTGCCAGCAGTGAATTAGGCCCTCGGCGAGAGACCCAGTACTTC. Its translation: CASSELGPRRETQYF.

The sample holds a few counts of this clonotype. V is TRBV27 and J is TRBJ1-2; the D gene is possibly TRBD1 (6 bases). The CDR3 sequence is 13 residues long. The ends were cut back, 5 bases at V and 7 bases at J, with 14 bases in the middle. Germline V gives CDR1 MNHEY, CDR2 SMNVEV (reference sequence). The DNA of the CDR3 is TGTGCCAGCAGTGGCAACAGGGTGGCTGGCTACACCTTC. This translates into CASSGNRVAGYTF.

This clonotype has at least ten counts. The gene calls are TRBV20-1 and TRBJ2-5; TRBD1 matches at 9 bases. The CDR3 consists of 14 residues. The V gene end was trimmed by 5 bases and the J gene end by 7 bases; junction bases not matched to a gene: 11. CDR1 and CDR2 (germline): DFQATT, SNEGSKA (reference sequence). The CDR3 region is CSACRTGVSGTQYF. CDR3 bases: TGCAGTGCTTGCCGGACAGGGGTTAGTGGGACCCAGTACTTC.

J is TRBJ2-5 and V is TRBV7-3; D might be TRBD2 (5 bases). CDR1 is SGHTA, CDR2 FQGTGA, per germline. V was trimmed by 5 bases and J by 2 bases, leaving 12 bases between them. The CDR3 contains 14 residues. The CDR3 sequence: CASSKSGQQETQYF. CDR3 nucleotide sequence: TGTGCCAGCAGCAAGAGCGGCCAACAAGAGACCCAGTACTTC.

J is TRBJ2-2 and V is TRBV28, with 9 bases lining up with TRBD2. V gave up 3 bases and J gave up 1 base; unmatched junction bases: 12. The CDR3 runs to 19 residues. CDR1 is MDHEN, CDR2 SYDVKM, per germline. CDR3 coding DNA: TGTGCCAGCAGTTTTCCGGGATTAGCGGGGGACTTGAACACCGGGGAGCTGTTTTTT. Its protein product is CASSFPGLAGDLNTGELFF.

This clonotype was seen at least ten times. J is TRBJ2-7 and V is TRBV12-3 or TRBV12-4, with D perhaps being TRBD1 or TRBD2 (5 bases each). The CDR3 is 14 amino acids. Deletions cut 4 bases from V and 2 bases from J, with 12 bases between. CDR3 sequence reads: CASSSGTGPYEQYF. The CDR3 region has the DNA TGTGCCAGCAGTTCCGGGACGGGACCCTACGAGCAGTACTTC.

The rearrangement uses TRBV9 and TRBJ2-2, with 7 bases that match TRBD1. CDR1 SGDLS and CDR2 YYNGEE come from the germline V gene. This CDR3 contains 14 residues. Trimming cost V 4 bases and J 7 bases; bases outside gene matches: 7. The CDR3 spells CASSSIPGGGELFF. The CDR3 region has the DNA TGTGCCAGCAGCTCGATCCCAGGGGGCGGGGAGCTGTTTTTT.

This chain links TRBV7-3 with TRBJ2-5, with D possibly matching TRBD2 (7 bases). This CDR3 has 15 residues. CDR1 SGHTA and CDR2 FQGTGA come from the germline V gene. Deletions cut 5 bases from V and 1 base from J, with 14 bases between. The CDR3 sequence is CASSLGGGAQETQYF. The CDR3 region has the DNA TGTGCCAGCAGCCTCGGAGGGGGGGCCCAAGAGACCCAGTACTTC.

CDR3 sequence: CSVVSGDNEQFF. The CDR3 nucleotides are TGCAGCGTTGTCTCAGGTGACAATGAGCAGTTCTTC. The rearrangement links TRBV29-1 to TRBJ2-1; D is uncertain. V gave up 4 bases and J gave up 5 bases, with 9 bases separating them. Germline values: CDR1 SQVTM, CDR2 ANQGSEA. The CDR3 contains 12 residues.

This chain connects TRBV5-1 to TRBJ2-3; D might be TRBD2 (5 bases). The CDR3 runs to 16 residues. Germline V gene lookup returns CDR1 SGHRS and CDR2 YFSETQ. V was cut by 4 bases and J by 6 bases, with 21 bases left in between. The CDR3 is CASSPSARQAADTQYF. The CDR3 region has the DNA TGCGCCAGCAGCCCTAGTGCGAGGCAAGCGGCGGATACGCAGTATTTT.